This T cell receptor (beta chain) was found in a study of patients and donors after allogeneic stem cell transplantation. This clonotype has more than one count but fewer than ten. TCRdb reprocessed the RT-PCR reads with MiXCR, giving one entry per CDR3 protein. This table has about 40,000 distinct CDR3 sequences, 25% to 35% appearing once. The CDR3 runs to 12 residues. V gave up 5 bases and J gave up 0 bases, with 8 bases separating them. Germline CDR1 SQVTM, CDR2 ANQGSEA. The chain employs TRBV29-1 and TRBJ2-7; D is unresolved. The receptor comes from a human donor who was either an allogeneic HSCT recipient or a stem cell or donor lymphocyte infusion donor (not recorded which). It is not recorded whose cells these are; they may come from a transplant donor. Sample: blood, either unsorted or a sorted T cell fraction (not recorded which). The CDR3 protein is CSVQVSSYEQYF. The CDR3 DNA reads TGCAGCGTTCAAGTCAGCTCCTACGAGCAGTACTTC.